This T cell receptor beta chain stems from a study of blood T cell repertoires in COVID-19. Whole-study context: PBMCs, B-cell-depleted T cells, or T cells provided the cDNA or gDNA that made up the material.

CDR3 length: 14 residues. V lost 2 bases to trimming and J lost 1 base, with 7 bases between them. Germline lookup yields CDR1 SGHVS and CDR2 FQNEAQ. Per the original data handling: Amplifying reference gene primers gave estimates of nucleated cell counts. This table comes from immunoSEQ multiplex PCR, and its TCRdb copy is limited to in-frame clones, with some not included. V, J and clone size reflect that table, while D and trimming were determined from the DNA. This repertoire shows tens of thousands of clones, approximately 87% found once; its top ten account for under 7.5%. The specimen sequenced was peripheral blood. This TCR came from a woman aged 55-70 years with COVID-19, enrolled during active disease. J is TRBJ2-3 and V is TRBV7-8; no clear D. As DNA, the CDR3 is TGTGCCAGCAGCTTATTGACACGCACAGATACGCAGTATTTT. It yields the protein CASSLLTRTDTQYF.